This T cell receptor (beta chain) came from a study of T cell responses to AZD1222 COVID-19 vaccine (dated by TCRdb to the early 2020s). At the level of the whole study: AZD1222 recipients with second doses at about 4 weeks or about 12 weeks were pooled, because spike-specific TCR depth and breadth did not differ between schedules. Trial participants were enrolled by age into subgroups of 18-55, 56-69 and 70-plus years, and around 150, 28 and 57 TCR-sequenced participants, respectively, were included in these subgroups. A total of 240 or so trial participants underwent TCR sequencing, of whom 207 had received two doses of AZD1222 and approximately 26 had received two doses of the MenACWY control vaccine.

On this clone itself: Its antigen specificity is not known. No base qualities exist here, and no much larger clone lies one base off it.

Including cysteine and phenylalanine, the CDR3 has 18 amino acids. The kept DNA is CDR3 alone, 54 bases in frame from the first base. Clipping removes 0 bases from V and 3 bases from J, with 12 as the unmatched junction base count. Via the germline V gene, CDR1 is LGHNA and CDR2 YSLEER. The research as a whole found: In the small 56-69-year group, the increase in depth fell short of significance, most likely because of low power. No day 14 peak-response samples were available, so repertoires were characterized only after the peak T cell response. Only a handful of AZD1222 recipients were SARS-CoV-2 seropositive at baseline, limiting conclusions about previously exposed vaccinees. A significant rise in spike-specific TCR breadth and depth was observed after two AZD1222 doses relative to day 0 and relative to MenACWY recipients. Most participants were white British and females outnumbered males, and the authors suggested that clonal diversity may have been underestimated. Reportedly, close to half of the unique spike-specific TCRs recognized epitopes lying outside the regions that are mutated in the B.1.351 and B.1.1.7 variants. The vaccine-associated CD4 TCRs covered the entire spike protein, and the dominant responses fell in regions 160-218 and 743-854.

The CDR3 regions of human TCRbeta chains were analyzed by immunosequencing. Under the source paper's analysis protocol: Repertoire TCRs were matched against a reference library of SARS-CoV-2-specific TCRs generated with the MIRA antigen-specificity platform. Breadth was defined as the fraction of unique TCRs that were SARS-CoV-2-associated. Depth was defined as the fraction of total T cells that were SARS-CoV-2-associated. Using the MIRA data, each spike-specific TCR was assigned both to the spike region to which the TCR was reactive and to a CD4 or CD8 class. Log10-transformed breadth and depth values were compared by one-way ANOVA with Sidak's multiple comparisons tests. In its TCRdb copy, this immuneACCESS table keeps in-frame sequences only and misses some clones. Where compared with another copy, unresolved V genes explain less than half of these, and the others have no known cause. V and J calls and clone size are as listed in that table; D and trimming were resolved from the DNA. The sample table contains more than 95,000 clones; only one count was recorded for approximately 88% of them. The ten largest account for about 20% of the sample.

The time point label of this sample denotes: baseline before first vaccination. Samples from vaccinated people were obtained from the UK trials COV001 and COV002, which included a single-blind randomized controlled phase 2/3 trial of AZD1222 (ChAdOx1 nCoV-19) in healthy adults. For TCRbeta chain sequencing, PBMC samples from trial participants were taken at day 0 and at day 28 after the second dose. The input for sequencing was peripheral blood, taken on day 0 of AZD1222 vaccination. The TCR originated in an adult in good health. This chain joins TRBV4-3 to TRBJ2-7, and TRBD2 aligns with 9 junction nucleotides. The CDR3 has the sequence CASSQDQAASGAYYEQYF. The sequenced DNA: TGCGCCAGCAGCCAAGATCAGGCTGCTAGCGGGGCTTACTACGAGCAGTACTTC.